Listed here are 5 T cell receptor beta chains from one sample, sequenced in a study of cytomegalovirus exposure and HLA in healthy donors. The PCR contained 60 Vbeta and 13 Jbeta primers. This table comes from immunoSEQ multiplex PCR, and its TCRdb copy is limited to in-frame clones, with some not included. Its clone listing holds around 100,000 clones. The sequenced material came from PBMCs. The receptors shown here come from a middle-aged man in good health and CMV-seropositive.

The rearrangement uses TRBV2 and TRBJ1-5; D may be TRBD1 (5 bases). CDR3 length: 14 amino acids. CDR1 SNHLY and CDR2 FYNNEI come from the germline V gene. V was cut by 2 bases and J by 6 bases, with 11 bases left in between. For the CDR3, the DNA is TGTGCCAGCAGTGAATGGGGGGTAAGTCAGCCCCAGCATTTT. Translation: CASSEWGVSQPQHF.

The chain is built from TRBV9 and TRBJ2-3; 8 bases are shared with TRBD2. CDR3 size: 17 residues. J gave up 2 bases and V 4 bases, and 12 bases lay outside the gene matches. CDR1 is SGDLS and CDR2 is YYNGEE in the germline V gene. CDR3: CASSPLGGGSLTDTQYF. The CDR3 nucleotides are TGTGCCAGCAGCCCCCTAGGCGGGGGGAGTCTCACAGATACGCAGTATTTT.

The chain recombines TRBV19 with TRBJ1-4; D might be TRBD1 (5 bases). The length of the CDR3 is 13 residues. Trimming stripped 5 bases from V and 7 bases from J, with 11 bases between. Germline CDR1 reads LNHDA; CDR2 reads SQIVND (reference sequence). CDR3: CASSRGFGEKLFF. The CDR3 bases are TGTGCCAGTAGTCGGGGGTTTGGTGAAAAACTGTTTTTT.

This chain joins TRBV25-1 and TRBJ1-1, with unresolved D. Germline V gene lookup returns CDR1 MGHDK and CDR2 SYGVNS. Trimming cost V 6 bases and J 6 bases, with 17 bases left between them. This CDR3 spans 14 amino acids. The CDR3 DNA is TGTGCCAGCAGGCCTACGGGTGAACTTGCTGAAGCTTTCTTT. Translation: CASRPTGELAEAFF.

The chain recombines TRBV6-5 with TRBJ2-2; D unresolved. This CDR3 contains 11 residues. The germline gives CDR1 MNHEY, CDR2 SVGAGI. V lost 10 bases to trimming and J lost 2 bases, with 5 bases between them. CDR3 sequence: CATGNTGELFF. CDR3 in DNA: TGTGCCACCGGTAACACCGGGGAGCTGTTTTTT.